The TCR beta chain under discussion was sequenced for a study of beta chain features in type 1 diabetes (dated by TCRdb to the late 2010s). Looking at the study overall: Mean age, gender distribution, total cell number and subset yield did not differ between patients and healthy donors. Across all samples, fewer than 130 million sorted cells were examined, and cell number per subset correlated strongly with RNA yield. In the study, TCRB repertoires of sorted circulating CD4+ T cell subsets from recently diagnosed type 1 diabetes patients were compared with those of matched healthy donors. Regulatory and stem cell-like memory subsets were isolated from only 8 patients and about 8 healthy donors, whereas naive and central memory subsets came from all 30 or so donors. What the authors observed across the whole study: At VDJ recombination sites, patients with type 1 diabetes made fewer insertions and deleted more nucleotides, a pattern implying thymic rearrangement abnormalities. PCR might favor shorter templates, but patient and control samples were amplified and corrected together, so any skew would affect both groups equally. The naive, central memory and regulatory TCRB repertoires appeared to resemble one another more closely among patients than among healthy donors. Sequencing cDNA rather than genomic DNA could over-represent highly expressing activated cells, although activation and CD3 levels did not differ between groups. A moderate but significant shortening of TCRB CDR3 length was observed in type 1 diabetes patients in all four CD4+ subsets. Because small numbers of individuals were included in the HLA sub-analyses, any influence of HLA type on TCRB rearrangement was left unresolved.

CDR1 and CDR2 are read off the germline V gene (reference sequence) as SGHNT and YYREEE. V is pruned by 5 bases and J by 8 bases, leaving 13 bases of the junction without a gene match. The CDR3 covers 15 residues, taking in both the cysteine and the phenylalanine. The DNA shown is the 45-base CDR3, in frame from base 1. The High Capacity cDNA Reverse Transcription Kit was used to reverse transcribe all of the isolated RNA, meaning that expressed TCRB transcripts were what got sequenced. Deep immunoSEQ sequencing was performed on naive, central memory and regulatory T cell samples, with an average of roughly 4 million total reads per sample. Sorted cells were lysed in RLT buffer, and RNA was extracted using DNase-treated RNeasy Micro or Mini kits according to cell number. Each cell subset was processed on its own to prevent cross-contamination, while patient and healthy donor samples were processed together. Using the immunoSEQ multiplex PCR, TCRB sequences were amplified from cDNA into 87-bp fragments spanning the CDR3 region. Amplicons were sequenced on the Illumina HiSeq platform. The authors' analysis ran thus. PCR bias was corrected computationally using synthetic template baselines, and reads within Hamming distance 2 were collapsed, with unmergeable singletons discarded. Reads were aligned against IMGT to assign V, D and J genes, CDR3 length and insertions or deletions at six rearrangement sites. Within each subset, clonotype counts were normalized to the number of sorted cells before true diversity and Gini coefficients were calculated with the tcR R package. The overlap coefficient, calculated on TCRB nucleotide sequences, was used to measure repertoire sharing. Out-of-frame TCRB sequences from naive cells were analyzed as a proxy for the pre-selection repertoire. In its TCRdb copy, this immuneACCESS table keeps in-frame sequences only and misses some clones. Where compared with another copy, unresolved V genes explain less than half of these, and the others have no known cause. The V and J calls and clone size come from that table; D and trimming were worked out from the DNA. The sample table records around 150,000 clones; 63% of these occur just once. Roughly 0.095% of the sample belongs to the ten largest clones.

A single peripheral blood draw of approximately 0.11 L on average was collected from each donor into heparinised tubes. A BD FACSAria II was used to sort naive, central memory, regulatory and stem cell-like memory CD4+ T cells with a panel that included CD45RO, CCR7, CD25, CD127, CD95 and CD27. A purity above 95% was achieved for all sorted populations. PBMCs were separated immediately by Lymphoprep density gradient centrifugation and were stained directly, without being cultured. So that batch effects would be minimized, each experiment stained and sorted samples in pairs, pairing one healthy donor with one patient. A note on this clone: The specificity of this receptor is unknown. No much larger clonotype is one base removed from it; base qualities were not supplied.

The chain uses TRBV5-4 and TRBJ2-1, with 7 middle bases fitting TRBD2. The receptor's source is a man aged 25-40 years with type 1 diabetes. The sequencing sample was made of naive CD4+ T cells from blood. The sample's cell subset or site label is to be understood as: true naive CD4+ T cells. The CDR3 amino acid sequence is: CASSPSSSGEDEQFF. Read as DNA, the sequence is TGTGCCAGCAGTCCGAGCTCCAGCGGGGAAGATGAGCAGTTCTTC.